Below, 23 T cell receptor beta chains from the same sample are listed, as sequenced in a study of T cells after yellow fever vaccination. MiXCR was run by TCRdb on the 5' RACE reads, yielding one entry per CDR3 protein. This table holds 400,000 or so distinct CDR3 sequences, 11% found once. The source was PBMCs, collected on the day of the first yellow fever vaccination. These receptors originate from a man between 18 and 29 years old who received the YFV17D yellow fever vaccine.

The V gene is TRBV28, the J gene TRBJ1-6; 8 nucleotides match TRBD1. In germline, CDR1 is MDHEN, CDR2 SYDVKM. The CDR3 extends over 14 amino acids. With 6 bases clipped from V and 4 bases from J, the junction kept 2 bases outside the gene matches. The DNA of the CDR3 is TGTGCCAGCAGAACAGGGGGGTATAATTCACCCCTCCACTTT. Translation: CASRTGGYNSPLHF. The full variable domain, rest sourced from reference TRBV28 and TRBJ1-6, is DVKVTQSSRYLVKRTGEKVFLECVQDMDHENMFWYRQDPGLGLRLIYFSYDVKMKEKGDIPEGYSVSREKKERFSLILESASTNQTSMYLCASRTGGYNSPLHFGNGTRLTVT.

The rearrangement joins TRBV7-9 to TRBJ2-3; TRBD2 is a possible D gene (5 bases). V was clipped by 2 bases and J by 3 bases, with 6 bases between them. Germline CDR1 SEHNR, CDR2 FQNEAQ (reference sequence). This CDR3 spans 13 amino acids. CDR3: CASSLRETDTQYF. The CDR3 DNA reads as TGTGCCAGCAGCTTAAGGGAGACAGATACGCAGTATTTT.

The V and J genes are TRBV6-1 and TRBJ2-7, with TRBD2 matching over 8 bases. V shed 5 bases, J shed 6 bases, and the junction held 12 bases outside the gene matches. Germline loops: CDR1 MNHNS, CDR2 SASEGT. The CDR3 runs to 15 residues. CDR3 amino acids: CASSRSGGRGGEQYF. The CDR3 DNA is TGTGCCAGCAGTCGCAGCGGGGGCCGAGGCGGCGAGCAGTACTTC.

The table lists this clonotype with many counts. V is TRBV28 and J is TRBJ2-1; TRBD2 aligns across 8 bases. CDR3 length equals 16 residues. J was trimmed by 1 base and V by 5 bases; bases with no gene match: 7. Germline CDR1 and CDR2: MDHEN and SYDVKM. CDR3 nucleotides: TGTGCCAGCAGTGTCACGGGGGGGGTATCCTACAATGAGCAGTTCTTC. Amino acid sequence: CASSVTGGVSYNEQFF.

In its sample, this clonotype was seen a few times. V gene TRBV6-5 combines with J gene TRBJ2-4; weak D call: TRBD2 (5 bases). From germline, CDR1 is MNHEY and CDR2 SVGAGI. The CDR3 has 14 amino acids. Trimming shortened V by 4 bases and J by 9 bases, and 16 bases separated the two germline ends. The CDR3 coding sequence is TGTGCCAGCAGTTTTGGCCACGCTGAGGGCATTCAGTACTTC. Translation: CASSFGHAEGIQYF.

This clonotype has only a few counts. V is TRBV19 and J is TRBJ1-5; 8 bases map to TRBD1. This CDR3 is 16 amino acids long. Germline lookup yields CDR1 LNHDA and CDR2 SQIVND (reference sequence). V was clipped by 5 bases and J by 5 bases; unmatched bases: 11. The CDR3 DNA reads TGTGCCAGTAGTTTCCGACTAACAGGGGGGGATCAGCCCCAGCATTTT. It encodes CASSFRLTGGDQPQHF.

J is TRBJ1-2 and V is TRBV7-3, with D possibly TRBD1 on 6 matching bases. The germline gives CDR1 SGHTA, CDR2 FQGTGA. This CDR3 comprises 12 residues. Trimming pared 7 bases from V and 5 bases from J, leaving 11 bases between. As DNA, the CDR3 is TGTGCCAGCACCGAACAGGGATATGGCTACACCTTC. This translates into CASTEQGYGYTF.

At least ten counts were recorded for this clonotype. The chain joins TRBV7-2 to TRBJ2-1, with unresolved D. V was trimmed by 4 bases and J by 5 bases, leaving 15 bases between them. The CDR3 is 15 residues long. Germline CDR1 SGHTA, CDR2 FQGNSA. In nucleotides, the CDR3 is TGTGCCAGCAGCTCACCCGAGTATGGGGACAATGAGCAGTTCTTC. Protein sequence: CASSSPEYGDNEQFF.

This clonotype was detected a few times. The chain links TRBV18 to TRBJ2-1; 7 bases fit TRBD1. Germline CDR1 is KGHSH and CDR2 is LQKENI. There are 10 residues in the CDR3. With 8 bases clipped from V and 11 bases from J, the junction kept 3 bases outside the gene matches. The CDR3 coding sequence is TGTGCCAGCCAGGGGGAGAAGCAGTTCTTC. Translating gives CASQGEKQFF.

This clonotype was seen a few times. The CDR3 reads CASSPGVTDTQYF. In nucleotides, the CDR3 is TGTGCCAGCAGTCCGGGGGTCACAGATACGCAGTATTTT. The genes are TRBV7-3 and TRBJ2-3, with D possibly being TRBD2 (6 bases). CDR3 length: 13 amino acids. Germline values: CDR1 SGHTA, CDR2 FQGTGA. Trimming cost V 6 bases and J 2 bases, with 9 bases left between them.

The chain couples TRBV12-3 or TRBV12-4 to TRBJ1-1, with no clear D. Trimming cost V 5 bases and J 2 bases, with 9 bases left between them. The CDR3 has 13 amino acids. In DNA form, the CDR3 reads TGTGCCAGCAGTAGCGAAGAAAACACTGAAGCTTTCTTT. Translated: CASSSEENTEAFF.

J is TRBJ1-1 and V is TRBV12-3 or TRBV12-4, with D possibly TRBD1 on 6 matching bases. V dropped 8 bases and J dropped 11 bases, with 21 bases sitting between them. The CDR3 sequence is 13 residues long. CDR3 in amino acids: CASRPGAHAPAFF. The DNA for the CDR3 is TGTGCCAGCCGCCCGGGGGCCCACGCGCCGGCTTTCTTT.

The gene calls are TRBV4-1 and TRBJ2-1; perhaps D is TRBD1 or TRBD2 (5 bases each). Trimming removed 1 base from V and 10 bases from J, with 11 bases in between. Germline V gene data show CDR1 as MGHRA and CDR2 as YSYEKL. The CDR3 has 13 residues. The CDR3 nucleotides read TGCGCCAGCAGCCAAGTGGGGGTCGTAGAGCAGTTCTTC. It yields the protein CASSQVGVVEQFF.

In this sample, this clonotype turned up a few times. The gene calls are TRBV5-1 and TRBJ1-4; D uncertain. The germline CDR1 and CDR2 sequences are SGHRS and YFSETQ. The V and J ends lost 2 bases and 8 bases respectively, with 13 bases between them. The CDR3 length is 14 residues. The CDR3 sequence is CASSFSGLAEKLFF. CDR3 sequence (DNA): TGCGCCAGCAGCTTTTCGGGGTTGGCGGAAAAACTGTTTTTT.

The CDR3 DNA reads TGTGCCAGCAGTGCCCGACAGGGTGTCGGGGGGGCAGATACGCAGTATTTT. Translated, it gives CASSARQGVGGADTQYF. The chain uses TRBV6-1 and TRBJ2-3; D is perhaps TRBD2 (8 bases). Germline V gives CDR1 MNHNS, CDR2 SASEGT. The CDR3 length is 17 residues. V shed 4 bases and J shed 4 bases, with 21 bases lying between them.

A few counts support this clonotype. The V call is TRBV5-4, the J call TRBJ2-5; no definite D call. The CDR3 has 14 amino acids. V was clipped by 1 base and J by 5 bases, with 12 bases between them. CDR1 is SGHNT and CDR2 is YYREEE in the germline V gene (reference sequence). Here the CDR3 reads CASSLMGLGETQYF. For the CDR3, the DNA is TGTGCCAGCAGCTTGATGGGTTTGGGGGAGACCCAGTACTTC.

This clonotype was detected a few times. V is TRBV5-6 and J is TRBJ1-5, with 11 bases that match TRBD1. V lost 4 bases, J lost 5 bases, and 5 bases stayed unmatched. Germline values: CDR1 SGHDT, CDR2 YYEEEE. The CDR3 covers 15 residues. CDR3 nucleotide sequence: TGTGCCAGCAGCGGTGGACAGGGGGCTGATCAGCCCCAGCATTTT. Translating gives CASSGGQGADQPQHF.

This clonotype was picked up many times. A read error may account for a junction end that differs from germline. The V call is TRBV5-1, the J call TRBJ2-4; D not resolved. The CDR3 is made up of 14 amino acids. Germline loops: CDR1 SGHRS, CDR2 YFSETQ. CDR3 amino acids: CASSLGVAKNIQYF. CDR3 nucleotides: TGTGCCAGCAGCTTGGGTGTAGCCAAAAACATTCAGTACTTC.

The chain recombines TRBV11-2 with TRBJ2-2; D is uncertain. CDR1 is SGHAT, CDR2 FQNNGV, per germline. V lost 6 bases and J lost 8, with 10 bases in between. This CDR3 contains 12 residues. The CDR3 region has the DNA TGTGCCAGCAGTATAGGGTTTGGGGAGCTGTTTTTT. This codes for CASSIGFGELFF.

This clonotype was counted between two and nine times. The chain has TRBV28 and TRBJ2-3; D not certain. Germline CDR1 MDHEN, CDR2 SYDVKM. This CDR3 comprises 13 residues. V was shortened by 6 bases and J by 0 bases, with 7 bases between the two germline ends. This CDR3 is CASRSTSTDTQYF. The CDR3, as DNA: TGTGCCAGCAGGTCGACTAGCACAGATACGCAGTATTTT.

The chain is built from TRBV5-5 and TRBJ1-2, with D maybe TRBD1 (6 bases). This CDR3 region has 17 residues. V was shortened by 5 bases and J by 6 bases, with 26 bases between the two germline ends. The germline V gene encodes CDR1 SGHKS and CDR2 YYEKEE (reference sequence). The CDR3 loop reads CASSRSEVGQREDGYTF. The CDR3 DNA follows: TGTGCCAGCAGTCGATCCGAAGTGGGACAACGGGAAGATGGCTACACCTTC.

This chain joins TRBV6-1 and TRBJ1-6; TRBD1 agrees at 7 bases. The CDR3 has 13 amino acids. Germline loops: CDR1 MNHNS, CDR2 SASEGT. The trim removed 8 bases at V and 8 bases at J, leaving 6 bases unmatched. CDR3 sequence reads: CASAYRGYSPLHF. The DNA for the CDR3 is TGTGCCAGCGCGTACAGGGGATATTCACCCCTCCACTTT.

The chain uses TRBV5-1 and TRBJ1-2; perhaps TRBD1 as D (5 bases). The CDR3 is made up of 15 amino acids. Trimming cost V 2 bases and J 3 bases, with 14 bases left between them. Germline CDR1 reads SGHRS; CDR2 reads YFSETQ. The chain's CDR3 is CASSLDSDIYYGYTF. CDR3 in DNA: TGCGCCAGCAGCTTAGACTCGGACATATACTATGGCTACACCTTC.